This record concerns one T cell receptor (beta chain) sequence. Other DNA sequences in the sample encode the same CDR3. Source study methods: Scientists estimated how many nucleated cells there were by amplifying reference gene primers. Using immunoSEQ multiplex PCR, the repertoire was profiled, and TCRdb retains in-frame clones only, with some absent. V, J and clone size are those of that table, while D and trimming were read from the DNA. The profile shows 270,000 or so clones, approximately 81% of them singletons. Looked up from germline, CDR1 is MNHEY and CDR2 is SVGAGI. Trimming shortened V by 1 base and J by 0 bases, and 9 bases separated the two germline ends. This CDR3 spans 15 amino acids. The data originate from a study of blood T cell repertoires in COVID-19. About the research overall: There were acute and convalescent COVID-19 samples, and they came from the United States, Italy and Spain. Sources were T cells, B-cell-depleted T cells, or PBMCs; the material itself was cDNA or gDNA.

Specimen: peripheral blood. This clonotype was obtained from a woman under 30 with acute or convalescent COVID-19. The chain employs TRBV6-5 and TRBJ1-1, with a weak D call TRBD1 (5 bases). CDR3 nucleotides: TGTGCCAGCAGTTACTGGGCAGGGCTGAACACTGAAGCTTTCTTT. It specifies CASSYWAGLNTEAFF.